The 3 T cell receptor beta chains in this list originate from one sample, sequenced in a study of blood T cell repertoires in COVID-19. Profiled with immunoSEQ multiplex PCR; TCRdb holds only in-frame clones, not every one. The table records about 29,000 clones, roughly 80% of them present only once. Specimen: peripheral blood. The origin of the receptors is an elderly man with active COVID-19.

The genes are TRBV19 and TRBJ2-3; TRBD1 might be the D (6 bases). The germline CDR1 and CDR2 sequences are LNHDA and SQIVND (reference sequence). V dropped 3 bases and J dropped 0 bases, with 10 bases sitting between them. CDR3 length: 15 residues. In nucleotides, the CDR3 is TGTGCCAGTAGTATCGACAGGTCTAGCACAGATACGCAGTATTTT. It yields the protein CASSIDRSSTDTQYF.

The chain recombines TRBV29-1 with TRBJ1-2; a possible D gene is TRBD1 (5 bases). The V gene's germline CDR1 is SQVTM and CDR2 ANQGSEA. V was cut by 6 bases and J by 0 bases, with 8 bases left in between. CDR3 length: 12 residues. CDR3 nucleotides: TGCAGCGTGGAGACAGCTAACTATGGCTACACCTTC. Encoded protein: CSVETANYGYTF.

This rearrangement joins TRBV5-1 to TRBJ2-2; 9 bases agree with TRBD2. The ends lost 1 base at V and 0 bases at J; junction bases unmatched: 10. In germline, CDR1 is SGHRS, CDR2 YFSETQ. The CDR3 is 19 residues long. Written as DNA, the CDR3 is TGCGCCAGCAGCTTGAATTCCGCTAGCGGGGCCACGAACACCGGGGAGCTGTTTTTT. It specifies CASSLNSASGATNTGELFF. The full variable domain, completed using reference TRBV5-1 and TRBJ2-2, is KAGVTQTPRYLIKTRGQQVTLSCSPISGHRSVSWYQQTPGQGLQFLFEYFSETQRNKGNFPGRFSGRQFSNSRSEMNVSTLELGDSALYLCASSLNSASGATNTGELFFGEGSRLTVL.